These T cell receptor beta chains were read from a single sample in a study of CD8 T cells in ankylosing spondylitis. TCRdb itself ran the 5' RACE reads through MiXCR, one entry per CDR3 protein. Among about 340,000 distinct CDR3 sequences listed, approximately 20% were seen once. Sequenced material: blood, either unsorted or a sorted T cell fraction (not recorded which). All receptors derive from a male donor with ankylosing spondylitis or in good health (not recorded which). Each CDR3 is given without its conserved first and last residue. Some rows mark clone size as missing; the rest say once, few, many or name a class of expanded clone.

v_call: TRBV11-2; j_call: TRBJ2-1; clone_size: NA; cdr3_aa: ASRLYGTTS
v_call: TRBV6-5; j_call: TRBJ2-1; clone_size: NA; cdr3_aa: ASSSPLVSGGRINEQF
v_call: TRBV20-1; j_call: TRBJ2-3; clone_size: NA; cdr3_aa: SASLRSSSTDTQY
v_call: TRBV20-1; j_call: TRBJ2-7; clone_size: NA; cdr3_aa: SARPQGPVAYEQY
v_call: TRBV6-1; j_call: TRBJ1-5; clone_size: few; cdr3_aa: ASSGQGVSGSNQPQH
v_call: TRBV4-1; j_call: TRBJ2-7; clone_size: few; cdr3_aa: ASSQEWGPIDEQY
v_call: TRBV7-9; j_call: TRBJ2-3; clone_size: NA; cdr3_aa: ASSFSGGPADTQY
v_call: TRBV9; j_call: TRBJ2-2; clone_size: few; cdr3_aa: ASSADENTGELF
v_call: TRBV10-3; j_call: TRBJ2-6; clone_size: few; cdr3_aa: AIKGLGGDGANVLT
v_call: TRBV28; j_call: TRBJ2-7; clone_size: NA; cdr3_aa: ASSLLSSTYEQY
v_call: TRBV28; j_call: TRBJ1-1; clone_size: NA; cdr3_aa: ASRGRANTEAF
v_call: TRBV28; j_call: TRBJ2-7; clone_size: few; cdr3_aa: ASRHRGREQY
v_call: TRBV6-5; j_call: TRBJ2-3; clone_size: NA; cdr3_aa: ASRRYMGEGTDTQY
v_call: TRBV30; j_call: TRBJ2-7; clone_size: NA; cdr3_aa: AGTGSYEQY
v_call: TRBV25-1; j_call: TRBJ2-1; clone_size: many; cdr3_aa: ASSEGVSYNEQF
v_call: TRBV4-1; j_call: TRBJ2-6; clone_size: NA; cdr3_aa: ASSGSGQGEGGANVLT
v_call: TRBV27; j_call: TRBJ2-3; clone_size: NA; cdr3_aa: ASSLSSGTADTQY
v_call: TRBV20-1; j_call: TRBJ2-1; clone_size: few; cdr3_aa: SAFPGTQNEQF
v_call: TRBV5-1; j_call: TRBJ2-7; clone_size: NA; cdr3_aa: ASSPPNGREQY
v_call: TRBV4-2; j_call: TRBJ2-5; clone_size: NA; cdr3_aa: ASSPVEKAGPSQQY
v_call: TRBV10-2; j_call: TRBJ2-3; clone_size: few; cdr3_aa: ASITGTGYTDTQY
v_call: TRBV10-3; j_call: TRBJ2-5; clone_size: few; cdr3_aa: AISLTLAETQY
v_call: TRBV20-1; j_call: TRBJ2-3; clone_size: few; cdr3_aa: SARVLLAGGPGDTQY
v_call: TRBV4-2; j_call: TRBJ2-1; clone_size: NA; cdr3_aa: ASSQERTWEYNEQF